The next 13 T cell receptor beta chains were all read from a single sample in a study of CD8 T cells in ankylosing spondylitis. TCRdb re-analysed the 5' RACE reads in MiXCR, keeping a single row per CDR3 protein. Here the sample spans roughly 170,000 distinct CDR3 sequences, roughly 10% being singletons. Source material: blood, either unsorted or a sorted T cell fraction (not recorded which). These receptors were obtained from a female donor with ankylosing spondylitis or in good health (not recorded which).

This clonotype has at least ten counts. The chain links TRBV12-3 or TRBV12-4 to TRBJ1-3; TRBD1 might be the D (5 bases). V dropped 7 bases and J dropped 4 bases, with 14 bases sitting between them. The CDR3 contains 14 residues. For the CDR3, the DNA is TGTGCCAGCAATTTCGGGGGAGCCGGAAACACCATATATTTT. This codes for CASNFGGAGNTIYF.

This clonotype turned up a few times. The chain has TRBV20-1 and TRBJ2-1; the match to TRBD2 covers 10 bases. CDR3 length equals 14 residues. The germline gives CDR1 DFQATT, CDR2 SNEGSKA (reference sequence). V was pared by 5 bases and J by 2 bases, with 3 bases of the junction left unmatched. The CDR3 reads CSALGTSAYNEQFF. Written as DNA, the CDR3 is TGCAGTGCTCTCGGGACTAGCGCCTACAATGAGCAGTTCTTC.

This clonotype appeared many times. CDR3: CASSQLAGVSTDTQYF. The CDR3 DNA follows: TGCGCCAGCAGCCAACTAGCGGGAGTTAGCACAGATACGCAGTATTTT. J is TRBJ2-3 and V is TRBV4-3; 10 nucleotides line up with TRBD2. The J segment lost 0 bases and the V segment lost 2 bases, leaving 2 bases of the junction unmatched. Germline CDR1 and CDR2: LGHNA and YSLEER. This CDR3 spans 16 amino acids.

There are a few counts of this clonotype. This chain links TRBV24-1 with TRBJ2-3; D call uncertain. Trimming removed 5 bases at V and 4 bases at J, with 12 bases between. Germline-derived CDR1 and CDR2 are KGHDR and SFDVKD. The CDR3 runs 14 residues. The CDR3 DNA reads TGTGCCACCAGTGCTGGAGTGGGTTCAGATACGCAGTATTTT. Translated, it gives CATSAGVGSDTQYF.

The chain uses TRBV7-8 and TRBJ2-1, with 9 positions matching TRBD2. CDR3 size: 14 residues. Germline CDR1 SGHVS, CDR2 FQNEAQ. Trimming at V came to 4 bases and at J to 7 bases, leaving 5 bases not matched to a gene. For the CDR3, the DNA is TGTGCCAGCAGCTCCTCTAGCGGGATGAATGAGCAGTTCTTC. Its translation: CASSSSSGMNEQFF.

This clonotype has more than one count but fewer than ten. The chain recombines TRBV27 with TRBJ2-7, with D possibly TRBD2 on 6 matching bases. The germline gives CDR1 MNHEY, CDR2 SMNVEV (reference sequence). The V end was cut by 1 base, the J end by 2 bases, with 12 bases between. The CDR3 is 15 residues long. The CDR3, as DNA: TGTGCCAGCAGTTTATTAGGTAGCGGAACCTACGAGCAGTACTTC. It encodes CASSLLGSGTYEQYF.

The sample holds many counts of this clonotype. CDR3 loop: CASSLWGRNQPQHF. In DNA form, the CDR3 reads TGTGCCAGCAGCTTATGGGGCAGAAATCAGCCCCAGCATTTT. V is TRBV7-2 and J is TRBJ1-5; a weak D match, TRBD1 (5 bases). The germline V and J ends were trimmed by 2 bases and 4 bases, with 9 bases remaining between them. CDR1 is SGHTA and CDR2 is FQGNSA in the germline V gene. The length of the CDR3 is 14 residues.

This clonotype was seen repeatedly, ten times or more. The V call is TRBV20-1, the J call TRBJ2-7, with TRBD2 matching over 8 bases. The CDR3 contains 16 residues. V trimming: 4 bases; J trimming: 2 bases; junction bases outside the gene matches: 13. Per the germline V gene, CDR1 is DFQATT and CDR2 is SNEGSKA (reference sequence). The CDR3 region is CSATSSGSSGTYEQYF. The DNA for the CDR3 is TGCAGTGCTACATCCTCCGGAAGTAGCGGGACCTACGAGCAGTACTTC.

This clonotype was picked up a small number of times. The gene calls are TRBV20-1 and TRBJ1-2, with D unresolved. The CDR3 loop spans 12 amino acids. Germline V gene data show CDR1 as DFQATT and CDR2 as SNEGSKA (reference sequence). V gave up 2 bases and J gave up 0 bases, with 4 bases separating them. Here the CDR3 reads CSARIANYGYTF. The CDR3 bases are TGCAGTGCTAGAATAGCTAACTATGGCTACACCTTC.

This chain uses TRBV2 with TRBJ2-1, with D possibly TRBD2 on 6 matching bases. The CDR3 has 16 amino acids. Trimming took 6 bases from V and 3 from J, leaving 18 bases between them. Looked up from germline, CDR1 is SNHLY and CDR2 is FYNNEI. CDR3 DNA: TGTGCCAGCAGGCATTTCGGGAGCGATCTCTACAATGAGCAGTTCTTC. Translated, it gives CASRHFGSDLYNEQFF.

The gene calls are TRBV30 and TRBJ2-7, with D perhaps TRBD1 (6 bases). The CDR3 has 13 amino acids. The germline CDR1 and CDR2 sequences are GTSNPN and SVGIG (reference sequence). With 3 bases removed from V and 2 bases from J, the gap between germline ends came to 11 bases. This CDR3 reads CAWSADRTYEQYF. The CDR3, as DNA: TGTGCCTGGAGCGCTGACAGGACCTACGAGCAGTACTTC.

The chain combines TRBV5-6 with TRBJ2-1, with 7 bases that match TRBD2. The length of the CDR3 is 14 residues. The trim removed 3 bases at V and 5 bases at J, leaving 5 bases unmatched. Germline V gene data show CDR1 as SGHDT and CDR2 as YYEEEE. CDR3: CASSWGREDNEQFF. The CDR3 nucleotides read TGTGCCAGCAGCTGGGGGAGGGAGGACAATGAGCAGTTCTTC.

The V and J genes are TRBV20-1 and TRBJ1-4, with TRBD1 matching over 7 bases. V trimming: 3 bases; J trimming: 3 bases; junction bases outside the gene matches: 1. CDR1 and CDR2 from the germline V gene are DFQATT and SNEGSKA (reference sequence). There are 13 residues in the CDR3. CDR3 protein: CSASGTANEKLFF. The CDR3 region has the DNA TGCAGTGCTAGCGGGACAGCTAATGAAAAACTGTTTTTT.